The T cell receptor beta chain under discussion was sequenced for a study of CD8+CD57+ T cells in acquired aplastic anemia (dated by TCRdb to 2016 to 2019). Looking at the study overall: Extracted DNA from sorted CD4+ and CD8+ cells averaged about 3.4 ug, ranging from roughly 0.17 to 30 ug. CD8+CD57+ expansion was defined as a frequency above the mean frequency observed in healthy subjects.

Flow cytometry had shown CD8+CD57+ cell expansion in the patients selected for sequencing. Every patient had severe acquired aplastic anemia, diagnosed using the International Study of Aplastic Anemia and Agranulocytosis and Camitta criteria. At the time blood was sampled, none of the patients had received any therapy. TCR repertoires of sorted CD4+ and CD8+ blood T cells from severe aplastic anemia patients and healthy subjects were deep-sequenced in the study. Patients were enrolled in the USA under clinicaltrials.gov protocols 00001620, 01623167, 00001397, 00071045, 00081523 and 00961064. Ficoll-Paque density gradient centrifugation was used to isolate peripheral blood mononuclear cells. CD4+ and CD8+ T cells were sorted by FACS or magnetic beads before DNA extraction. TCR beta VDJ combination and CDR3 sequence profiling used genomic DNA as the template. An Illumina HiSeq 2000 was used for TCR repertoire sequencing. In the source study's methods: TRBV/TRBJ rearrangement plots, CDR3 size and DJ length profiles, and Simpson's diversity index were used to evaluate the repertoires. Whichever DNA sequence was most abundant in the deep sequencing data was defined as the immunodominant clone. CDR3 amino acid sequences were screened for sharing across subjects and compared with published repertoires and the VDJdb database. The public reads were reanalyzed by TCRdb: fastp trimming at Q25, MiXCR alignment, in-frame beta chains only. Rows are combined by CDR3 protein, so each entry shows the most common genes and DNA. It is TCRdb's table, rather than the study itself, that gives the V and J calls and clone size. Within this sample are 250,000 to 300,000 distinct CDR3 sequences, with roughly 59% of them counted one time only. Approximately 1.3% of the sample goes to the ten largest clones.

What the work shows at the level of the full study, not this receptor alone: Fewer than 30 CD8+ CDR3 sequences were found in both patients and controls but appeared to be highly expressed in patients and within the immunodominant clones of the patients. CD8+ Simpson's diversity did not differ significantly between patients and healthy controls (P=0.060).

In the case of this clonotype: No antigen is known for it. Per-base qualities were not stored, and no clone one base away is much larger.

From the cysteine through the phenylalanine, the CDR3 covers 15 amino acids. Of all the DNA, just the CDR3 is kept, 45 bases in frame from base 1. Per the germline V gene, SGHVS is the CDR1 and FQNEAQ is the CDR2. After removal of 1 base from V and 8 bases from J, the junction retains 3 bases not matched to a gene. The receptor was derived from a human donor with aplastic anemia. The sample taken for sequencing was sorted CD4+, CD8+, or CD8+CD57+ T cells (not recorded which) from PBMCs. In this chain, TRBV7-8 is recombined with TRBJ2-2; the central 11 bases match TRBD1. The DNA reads TGTGCCAGCAGCTTAGGGACAGGGGGCGCGGGGGAGCTGTTTTTT. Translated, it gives CASSLGTGGAGELFF. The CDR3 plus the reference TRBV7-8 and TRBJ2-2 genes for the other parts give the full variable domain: GAGVSQSPRYKVAKRGQDVALRCDPISGHVSLFWYQQALGQGPEFLTYFQNEAQLDKSGLPSDRFFAERPEGSVSTLKIQRTQQEDSAVYLCASSLGTGGAGELFFGEGSRLTVL.